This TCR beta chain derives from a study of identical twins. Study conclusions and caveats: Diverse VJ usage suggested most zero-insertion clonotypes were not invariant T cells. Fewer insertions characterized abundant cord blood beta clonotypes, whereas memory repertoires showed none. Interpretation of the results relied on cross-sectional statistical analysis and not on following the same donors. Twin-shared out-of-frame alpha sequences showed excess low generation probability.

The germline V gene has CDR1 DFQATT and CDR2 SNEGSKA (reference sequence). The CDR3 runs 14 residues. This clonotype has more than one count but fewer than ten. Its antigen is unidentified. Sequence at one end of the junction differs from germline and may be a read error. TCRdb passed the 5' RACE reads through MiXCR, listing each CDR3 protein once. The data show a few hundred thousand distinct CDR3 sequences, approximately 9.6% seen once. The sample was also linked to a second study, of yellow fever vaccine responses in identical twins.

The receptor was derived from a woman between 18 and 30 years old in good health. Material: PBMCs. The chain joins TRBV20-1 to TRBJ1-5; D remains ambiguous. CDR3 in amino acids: CSARASSSNQPQHF. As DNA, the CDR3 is TGCAGTGCGAGAGCTTCGAGCAGCAATCAGCCCCAGCATTTT.